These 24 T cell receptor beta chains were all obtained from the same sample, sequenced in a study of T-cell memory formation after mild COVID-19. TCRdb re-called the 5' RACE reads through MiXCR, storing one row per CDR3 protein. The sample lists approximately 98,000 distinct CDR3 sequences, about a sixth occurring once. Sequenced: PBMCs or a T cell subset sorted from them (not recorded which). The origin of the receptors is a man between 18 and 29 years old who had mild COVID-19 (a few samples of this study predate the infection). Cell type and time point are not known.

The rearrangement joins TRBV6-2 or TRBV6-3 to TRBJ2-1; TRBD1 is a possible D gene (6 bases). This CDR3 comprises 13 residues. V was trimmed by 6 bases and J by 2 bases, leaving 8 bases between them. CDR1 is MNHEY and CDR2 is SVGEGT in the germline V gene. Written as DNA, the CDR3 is TGTGCCAGCAGACGACAGGCCTACAATGAGCAGTTCTTC. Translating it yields CASRRQAYNEQFF.

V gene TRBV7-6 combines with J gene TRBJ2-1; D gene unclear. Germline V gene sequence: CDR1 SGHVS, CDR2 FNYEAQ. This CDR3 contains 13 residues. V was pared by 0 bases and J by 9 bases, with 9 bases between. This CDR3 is CASSLAHGAEQFF. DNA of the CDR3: TGTGCCAGCAGCTTAGCGCACGGTGCTGAGCAGTTCTTC. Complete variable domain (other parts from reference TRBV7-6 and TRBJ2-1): GAGVSQSPRYKVTKRGQDVALRCDPISGHVSLYWYRQALGQGPEFLTYFNYEAQQDKSGLPNDRFSAERPEGSISTLTIQRTEQRDSAMYRCASSLAHGAEQFFGPGTRLTVL.

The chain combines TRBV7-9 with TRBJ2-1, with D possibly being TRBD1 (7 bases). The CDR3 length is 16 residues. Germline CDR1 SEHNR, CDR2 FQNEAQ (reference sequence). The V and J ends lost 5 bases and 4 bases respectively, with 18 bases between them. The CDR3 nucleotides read TGTGCCAGCAGCCCCAGCCAGGGGGGCCTATACAATGAGCAGTTCTTC. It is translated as CASSPSQGGLYNEQFF.

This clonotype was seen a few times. The CDR3 loop is CASSLNRGYERDQPQHF. CDR3 in DNA: TGTGCCAGCAGCTTAAACAGGGGGTACGAAAGAGATCAGCCCCAGCATTTT. V gene TRBV5-6 combines with J gene TRBJ1-5, with 8 positions matching TRBD1. In germline, CDR1 is SGHDT, CDR2 YYEEEE. There are 17 residues in the CDR3. J was trimmed by 5 bases and V by 2 bases; bases with no gene match: 12.

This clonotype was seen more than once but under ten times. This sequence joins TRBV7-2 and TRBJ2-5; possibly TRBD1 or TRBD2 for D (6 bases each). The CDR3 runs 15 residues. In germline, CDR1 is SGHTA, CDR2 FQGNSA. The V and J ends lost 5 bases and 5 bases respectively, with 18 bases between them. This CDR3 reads CASSPPLGGGETQYF. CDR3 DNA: TGTGCCAGCAGCCCACCCTTGGGGGGCGGGGAGACCCAGTACTTC. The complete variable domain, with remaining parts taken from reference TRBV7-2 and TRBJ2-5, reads GAGVSQSPSNKVTEKGKDVELRCDPISGHTALYWYRQSLGQGLEFLIYFQGNSAPDKSGLPSDRFSAERTGGSVSTLTIQRTQQEDSAVYLCASSPPLGGGETQYFGPGTRLLVL.

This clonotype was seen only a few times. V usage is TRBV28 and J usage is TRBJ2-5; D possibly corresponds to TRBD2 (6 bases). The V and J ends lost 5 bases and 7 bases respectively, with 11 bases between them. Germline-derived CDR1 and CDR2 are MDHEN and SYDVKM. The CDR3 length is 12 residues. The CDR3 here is CASSDLGGTQYF. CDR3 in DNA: TGTGCCAGCAGTGACCTCGGGGGGACCCAGTACTTC.

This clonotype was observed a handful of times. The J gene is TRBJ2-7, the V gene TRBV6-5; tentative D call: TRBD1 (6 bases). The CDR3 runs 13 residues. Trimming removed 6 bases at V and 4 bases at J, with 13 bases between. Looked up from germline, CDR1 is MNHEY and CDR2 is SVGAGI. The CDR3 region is CASRPTGSYEQYV. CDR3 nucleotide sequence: TGTGCCAGCAGACCGACAGGATCTTACGAGCAGTACGTC.

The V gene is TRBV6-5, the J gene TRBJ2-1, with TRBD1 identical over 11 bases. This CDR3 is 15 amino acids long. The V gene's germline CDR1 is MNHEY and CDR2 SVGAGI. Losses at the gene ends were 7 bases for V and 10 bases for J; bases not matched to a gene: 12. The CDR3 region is CASTDPGQGVGEQFF. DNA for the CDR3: TGTGCCAGCACCGATCCGGGACAGGGGGTAGGGGAGCAGTTCTTC.

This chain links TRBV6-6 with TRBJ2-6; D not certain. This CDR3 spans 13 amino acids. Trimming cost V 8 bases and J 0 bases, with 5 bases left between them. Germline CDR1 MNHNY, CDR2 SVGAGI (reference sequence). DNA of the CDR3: TGTGCCAGCGCAGACTCTGGGGCCAACGTCCTGACTTTC. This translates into CASADSGANVLTF.

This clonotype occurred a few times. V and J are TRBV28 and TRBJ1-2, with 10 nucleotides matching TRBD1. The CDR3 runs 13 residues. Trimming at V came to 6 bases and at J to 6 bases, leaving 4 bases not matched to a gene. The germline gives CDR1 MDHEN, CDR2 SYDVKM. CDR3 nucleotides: TGTGCCAGCAGGCAGACAGGGGGCCATGGCTACACCTTC. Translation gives CASRQTGGHGYTF.

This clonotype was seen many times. CDR3: CAIKSGENNEQFF. CDR3 coding DNA: TGTGCCATCAAGTCTGGGGAAAACAATGAGCAGTTCTTC. The rearrangement joins TRBV10-3 to TRBJ2-1; no firm D call. Germline CDR1 reads ENHRY; CDR2 reads SYGVKD. Trimming removed 7 bases at V and 5 bases at J, with 12 bases between. The CDR3 is made up of 13 amino acids.

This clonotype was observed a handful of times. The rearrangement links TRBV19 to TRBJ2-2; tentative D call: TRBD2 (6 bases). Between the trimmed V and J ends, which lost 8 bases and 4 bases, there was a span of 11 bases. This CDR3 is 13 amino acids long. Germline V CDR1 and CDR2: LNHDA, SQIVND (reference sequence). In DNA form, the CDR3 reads TGTGCCAGTCGAGGAGGGATCACCGGGGAGCTGTTTTTT. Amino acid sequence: CASRGGITGELFF.

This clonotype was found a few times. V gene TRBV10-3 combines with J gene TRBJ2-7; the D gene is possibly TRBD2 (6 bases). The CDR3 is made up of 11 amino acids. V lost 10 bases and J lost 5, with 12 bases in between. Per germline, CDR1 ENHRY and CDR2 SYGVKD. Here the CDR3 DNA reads TGTGCCACCTCGGAGGGAAACGAGCAGTACGTC. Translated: CATSEGNEQYV.

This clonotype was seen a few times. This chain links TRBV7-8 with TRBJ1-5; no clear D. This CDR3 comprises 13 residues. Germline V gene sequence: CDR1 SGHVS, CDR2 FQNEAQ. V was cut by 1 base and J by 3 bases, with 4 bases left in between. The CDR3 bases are TGTGCCAGCAGCTTAGTCCCCAATCAGCCCCAGCATTTT. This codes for CASSLVPNQPQHF.

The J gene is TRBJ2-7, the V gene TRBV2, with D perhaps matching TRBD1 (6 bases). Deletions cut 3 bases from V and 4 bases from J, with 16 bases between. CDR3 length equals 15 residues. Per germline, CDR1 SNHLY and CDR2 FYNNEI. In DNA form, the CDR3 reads TGTGCCAGCAGTGATTTGGGGGCGAATCTTTACGAGCAGTACGTC. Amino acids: CASSDLGANLYEQYV.

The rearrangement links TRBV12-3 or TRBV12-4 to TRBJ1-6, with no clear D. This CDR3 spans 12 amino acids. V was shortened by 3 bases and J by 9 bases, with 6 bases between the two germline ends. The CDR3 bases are TGTGCCAGCAGTTTGATCCGTTCACCCCTCCACTTT. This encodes CASSLIRSPLHF.

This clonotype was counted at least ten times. The CDR3 bases are TGTGCCACCAGTGAAAGGTGGGAGGGAGAGCAGCCCCAGCATTTT. Its protein is CATSERWEGEQPQHF. J is TRBJ1-5 and V is TRBV24-1; D unclear. The CDR3 spans 15 residues. Trimming took 4 bases from V and 7 from J, leaving 16 bases between them. Germline CDR1 is KGHDR and CDR2 is SFDVKD.

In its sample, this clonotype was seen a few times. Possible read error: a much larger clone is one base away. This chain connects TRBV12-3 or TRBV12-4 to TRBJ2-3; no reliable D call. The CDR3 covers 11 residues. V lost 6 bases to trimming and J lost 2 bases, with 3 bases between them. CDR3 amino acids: CASSHTDTQYF. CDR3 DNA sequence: TGTGCCAGCAGCCACACAGATACGCAGTATTTT.

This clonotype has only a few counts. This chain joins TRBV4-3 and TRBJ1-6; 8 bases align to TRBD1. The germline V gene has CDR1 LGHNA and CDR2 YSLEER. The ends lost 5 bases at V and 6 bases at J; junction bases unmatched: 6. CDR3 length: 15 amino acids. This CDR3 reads CASSYGQGTNSPLHF. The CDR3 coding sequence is TGCGCCAGCAGCTACGGACAGGGAACTAATTCACCCCTCCACTTT.

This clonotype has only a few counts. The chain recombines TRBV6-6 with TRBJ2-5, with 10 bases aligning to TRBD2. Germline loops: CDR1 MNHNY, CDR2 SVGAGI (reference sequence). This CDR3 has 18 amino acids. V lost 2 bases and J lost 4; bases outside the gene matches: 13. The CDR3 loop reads CASSYPPGLAGVLETQYF. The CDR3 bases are TGTGCCAGCAGTTACCCCCCCGGGCTAGCGGGAGTACTAGAGACCCAGTACTTC.

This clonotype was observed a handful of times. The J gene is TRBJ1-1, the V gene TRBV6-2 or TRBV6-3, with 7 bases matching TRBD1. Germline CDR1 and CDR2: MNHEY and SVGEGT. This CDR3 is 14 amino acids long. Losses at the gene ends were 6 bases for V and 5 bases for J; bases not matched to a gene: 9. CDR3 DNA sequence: TGTGCCAGCAGACACTTGACAGGGAGAACTGAAGCTTTCTTT. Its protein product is CASRHLTGRTEAFF.

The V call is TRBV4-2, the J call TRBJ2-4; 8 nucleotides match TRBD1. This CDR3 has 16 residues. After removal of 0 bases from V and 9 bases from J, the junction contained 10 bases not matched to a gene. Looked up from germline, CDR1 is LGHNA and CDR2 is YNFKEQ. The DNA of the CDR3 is TGTGCCAGCAGCCAAGAAAACTTTGGACAGGGAATCATTCAGTACTTC. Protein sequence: CASSQENFGQGIIQYF.

The CDR3 is CASSSMLAVRSDTQYF. DNA of the CDR3: TGCGCCAGCAGCTCGATGCTAGCGGTACGATCAGATACGCAGTATTTT. The V gene is TRBV5-1, the J gene TRBJ2-3; 7 positions match TRBD2. This CDR3 has 16 residues. The J segment lost 4 bases and the V segment lost 3 bases, leaving 11 bases of the junction unmatched. Germline CDR1 is SGHRS and CDR2 is YFSETQ.

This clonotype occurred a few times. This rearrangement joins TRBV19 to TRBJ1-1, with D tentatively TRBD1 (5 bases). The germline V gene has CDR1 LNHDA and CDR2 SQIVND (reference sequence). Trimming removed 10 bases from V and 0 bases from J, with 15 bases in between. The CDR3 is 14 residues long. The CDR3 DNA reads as TGTGCCACCGGGCGGGGGAGCGTGAACACTGAAGCTTTCTTT. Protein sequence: CATGRGSVNTEAFF.